This TCR beta chain was documented in a study of T cell repertoires in cytomegalovirus infection. Study-wide context: CMV infection and matching HLA type were both indicated by public TCR beta signatures. Whole-study findings and limits: Pooled public TCR beta family frequency picked out CMV carriers with the relevant HLA. HLA-C-restricted CMV-specific TCR beta clonotypes were dominant in the ex vivo response.

With respect to this clonotype: Its antigen is undetermined.

One entry per CDR3 protein results from TCRdb running MiXCR on the reads. Found here are 110,000 or so distinct CDR3 sequences, 30% of them singletons; the top ten hold around two fifths. The V gene's germline CDR1 is LNHNV and CDR2 YYDKDF (reference sequence). This CDR3 comprises 16 residues. J gave up 0 bases and V 4 bases, and 5 bases lay outside the gene matches. The V and J genes are TRBV15 and TRBJ2-3; 9 positions agree with TRBD2. The material sequenced was CD8+ T cells from cultured PBMCs, taken from culture after CMV antigen stimulation. This clonotype was sampled from a human donor in good health (CMV status not recorded). Some clones in this sample may be carry-over from other donors' samples. This CDR3 reads CATSTSGGTSTDTQYF. The DNA for the CDR3 is TGTGCCACCAGCACCAGCGGGGGGACGAGCACAGATACGCAGTATTTT.